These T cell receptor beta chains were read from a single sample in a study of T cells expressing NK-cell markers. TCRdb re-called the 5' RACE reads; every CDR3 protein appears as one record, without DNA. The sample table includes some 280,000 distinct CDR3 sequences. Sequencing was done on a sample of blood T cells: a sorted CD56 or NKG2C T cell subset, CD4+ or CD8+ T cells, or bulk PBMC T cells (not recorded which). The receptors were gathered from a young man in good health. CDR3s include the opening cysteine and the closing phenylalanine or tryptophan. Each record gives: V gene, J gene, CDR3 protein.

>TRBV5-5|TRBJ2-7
CASSSTGLPYEQYF
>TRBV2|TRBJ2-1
CASSEAALEGYNEQFF
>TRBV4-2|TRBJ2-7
CASSQTWDSLEQYF
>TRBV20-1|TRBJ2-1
CSASSDGSSYNEQFF
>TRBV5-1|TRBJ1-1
CASSLAGQNTEAFF
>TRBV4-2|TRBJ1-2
CASSQEGRGHGYTF
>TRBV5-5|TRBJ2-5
CASSLAPPTSGRRETQYF
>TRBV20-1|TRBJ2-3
CSARRSGTDTQYF
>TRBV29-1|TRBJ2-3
CSVEASGRTDTQYF
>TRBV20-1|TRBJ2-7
CSARVSGGLAGLAYEQYF
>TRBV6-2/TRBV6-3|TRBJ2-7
CASTPSGQASYEQYF
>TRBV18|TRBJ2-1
CASSPPERGAYNEQFF
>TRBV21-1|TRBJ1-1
CASMKITMDTEAFF
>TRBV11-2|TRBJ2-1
CASSLDLRVNNEQFF
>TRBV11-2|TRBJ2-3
CASSLQGASTDTQYF
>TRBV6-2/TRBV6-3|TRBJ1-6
CASRDREESPLHF
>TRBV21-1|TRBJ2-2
CASSSRLAGDTGELFF
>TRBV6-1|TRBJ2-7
CASSRDRGSLYEQYF
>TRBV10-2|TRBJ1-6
CASSGVFSHFSSYNSPLHF
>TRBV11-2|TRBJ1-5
CASSLEGRSNQPQHF
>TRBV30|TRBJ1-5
CAWTRGDRRDQPQHF
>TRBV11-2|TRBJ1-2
CASSVAASRGGYTF
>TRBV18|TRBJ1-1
CASSPGTGRGNTEAFF
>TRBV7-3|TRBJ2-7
CASSFEDGPHYEQYF
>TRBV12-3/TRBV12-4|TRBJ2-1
CASSFPRLAGYNEQFF
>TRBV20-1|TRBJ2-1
CSAREGQNEQFF
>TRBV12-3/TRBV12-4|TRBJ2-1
CASSLLSGEQFF
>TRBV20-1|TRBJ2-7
CSARPLASASYEQYF
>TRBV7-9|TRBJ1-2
CASSLTGGIDGYTF
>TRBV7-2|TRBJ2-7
CASSFKAQGGYEQYF
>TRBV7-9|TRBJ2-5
CASSLRGTGETQYF
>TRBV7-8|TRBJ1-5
CASSLAQLQLRGEPQHF
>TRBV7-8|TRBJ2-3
CASSVGDRDGDTQYF
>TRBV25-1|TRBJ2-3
CASSPLAGDTQYF
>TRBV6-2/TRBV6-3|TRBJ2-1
CASSWAVSSYNEQFF
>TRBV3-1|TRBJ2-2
CASSFLRDTYTGELFF
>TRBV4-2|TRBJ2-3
CASSQGGAVADTQYF
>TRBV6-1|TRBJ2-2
CASSILGQANTGELFF
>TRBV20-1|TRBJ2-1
CSARDGGQRRSSYNEQFF
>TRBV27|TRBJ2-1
CASKEREGNNEQFF
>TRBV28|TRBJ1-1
CASNYRTEAFF
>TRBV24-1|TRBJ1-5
CATSSQGGQPQHF
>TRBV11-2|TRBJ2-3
CASKGLAGGGTQYF